Below, 6 T cell receptor beta chains from the same sample are listed, as sequenced in a study of blood T cell repertoires in COVID-19. The data were produced by immunoSEQ multiplex PCR, yet TCRdb's version contains in-frame clones alone and is incomplete. The sample holds around 250,000 clones; approximately 85% are singletons and the top ten take 10% to 15%. The sequenced sample consisted of peripheral blood. Receptors were obtained from a man of 80 years or more with acute or convalescent COVID-19.

The chain is built from TRBV6-2 or TRBV6-3 and TRBJ1-3, with D unclear. The CDR3 has 15 amino acids. V lost 2 bases, J lost 0 bases, and 8 bases lay in between. Germline V lookup: CDR1 MNHEY, CDR2 SVGEGT. The CDR3 protein is CASSYGGFSGNTIYF. DNA for the CDR3: TGTGCCAGCAGTTACGGCGGCTTCTCTGGAAACACCATATATTTT.

A single count supports this clone. J is TRBJ1-1 and V is TRBV18; D is unclear. V lost 3 bases to trimming and J lost 4 bases, with 12 bases between them. This CDR3 has 14 residues. The germline V gene encodes CDR1 KGHSH and CDR2 LQKENI. The CDR3, as DNA: TGTGCCAGCTCACCCTCCTTGGGAGTCACTGAAGCTTTCTTT. Encoded protein: CASSPSLGVTEAFF. The entire variable domain, with the rest obtained from reference TRBV18 and TRBJ1-1, is as follows: NAGVMQNPRHLVRRRGQEARLRCSPMKGHSHVYWYRQLPEEGLKFMVYLQKENIIDESGMPKERFSAEFPKEGPSILRIQQVVRGDSAAYFCASSPSLGVTEAFFGQGTRLTVV.

V usage is TRBV5-4 and J usage is TRBJ1-5, with D uncertain. Germline CDR1 reads SGHNT; CDR2 reads YYREEE (reference sequence). The CDR3 runs to 15 residues. Trimming shortened V by 5 bases and J by 3 bases, and 15 bases separated the two germline ends. The CDR3, as DNA: TGTGCCAGCAGTCCCTACGGGGTAGACAATCAGCCCCAGCATTTT. Translated: CASSPYGVDNQPQHF.

This clone appeared a few times. J is TRBJ1-1 and V is TRBV4-2; TRBD1 is a possible D gene (6 bases). V lost 1 base, J lost 1 base, and 13 bases lay in between. The CDR3 loop spans 16 amino acids. Per the germline V gene, CDR1 is LGHNA and CDR2 is YNFKEQ. The CDR3 nucleotides read TGTGCCAGCAGCCAAGGAGGGAACAGGGAGAACACTGAAGCTTTCTTT. Translated: CASSQGGNRENTEAFF.

The count of this clone is one. The chain links TRBV3-1 (or the pseudogene TRBV3-2) to TRBJ1-1; D gene uncertain. The CDR3 spans 15 residues. The ends were cut back, 0 bases at V and 0 bases at J, with 8 bases in the middle. The germline V gene encodes CDR1 LGHDT and CDR2 YNNKEL (reference sequence). CDR3: CASSQDQYMNTEAFF. In DNA form, the CDR3 reads TGTGCCAGCAGCCAAGATCAGTACATGAACACTGAAGCTTTCTTT.

The chain couples TRBV6-1 to TRBJ1-5; 10 bases are shared with TRBD1. The CDR3 totals 16 residues. With V trimmed by 3 bases and J by 8 bases, 10 bases remained unmatched. Germline CDR1 MNHNS, CDR2 SASEGT. This CDR3 is CASSDQGQGPAKPQHF. The DNA for the CDR3 is TGTGCCAGCAGTGATCAGGGACAGGGGCCTGCTAAGCCCCAGCATTTT.